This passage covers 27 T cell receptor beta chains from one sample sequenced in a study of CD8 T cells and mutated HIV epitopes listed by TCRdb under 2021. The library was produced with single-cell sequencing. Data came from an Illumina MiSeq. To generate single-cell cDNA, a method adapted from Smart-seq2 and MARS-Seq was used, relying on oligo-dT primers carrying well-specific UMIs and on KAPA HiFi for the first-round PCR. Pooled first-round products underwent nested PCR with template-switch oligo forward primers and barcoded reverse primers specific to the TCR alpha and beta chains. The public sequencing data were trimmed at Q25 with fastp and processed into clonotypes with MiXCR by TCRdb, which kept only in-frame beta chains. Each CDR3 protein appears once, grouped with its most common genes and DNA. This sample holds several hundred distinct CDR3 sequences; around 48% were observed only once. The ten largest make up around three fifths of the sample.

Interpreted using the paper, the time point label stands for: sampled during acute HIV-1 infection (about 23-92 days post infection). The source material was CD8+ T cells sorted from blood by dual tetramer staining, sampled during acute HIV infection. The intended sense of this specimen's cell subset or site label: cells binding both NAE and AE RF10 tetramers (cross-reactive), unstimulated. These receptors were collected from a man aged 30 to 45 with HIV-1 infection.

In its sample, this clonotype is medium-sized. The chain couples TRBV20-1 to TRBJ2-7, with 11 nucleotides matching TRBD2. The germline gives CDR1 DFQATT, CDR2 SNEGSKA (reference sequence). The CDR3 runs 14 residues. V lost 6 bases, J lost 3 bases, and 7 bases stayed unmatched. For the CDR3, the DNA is TGCAGTGCCCCCGGGACTAGCGGTTACTACGAGCAGTACTTC. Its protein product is CSAPGTSGYYEQYF.

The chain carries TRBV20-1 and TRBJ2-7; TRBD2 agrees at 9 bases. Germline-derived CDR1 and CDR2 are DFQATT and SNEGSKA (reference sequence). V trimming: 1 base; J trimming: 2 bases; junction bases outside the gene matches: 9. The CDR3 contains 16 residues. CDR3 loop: CSARVPSGTATYEQYF. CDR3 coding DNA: TGCAGTGCTAGAGTGCCTAGCGGGACAGCTACCTACGAGCAGTACTTC.

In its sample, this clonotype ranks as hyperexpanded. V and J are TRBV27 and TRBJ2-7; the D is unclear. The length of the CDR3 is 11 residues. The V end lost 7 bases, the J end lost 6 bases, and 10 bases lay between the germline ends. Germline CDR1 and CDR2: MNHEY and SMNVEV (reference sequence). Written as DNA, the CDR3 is TGTGCCAGCACCGGAATTGGCGAGCAGTACTTC. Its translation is CASTGIGEQYF.

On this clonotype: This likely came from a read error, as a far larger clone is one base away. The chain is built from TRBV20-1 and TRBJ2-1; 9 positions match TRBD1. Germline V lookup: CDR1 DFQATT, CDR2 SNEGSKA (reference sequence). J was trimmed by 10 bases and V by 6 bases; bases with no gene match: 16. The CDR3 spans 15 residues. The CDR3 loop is CSAPLPGQGSYEQFF. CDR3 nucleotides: TGCAGTGCGCCCCTCCCGGGACAGGGCTCCTACGAGCAGTTCTTC.

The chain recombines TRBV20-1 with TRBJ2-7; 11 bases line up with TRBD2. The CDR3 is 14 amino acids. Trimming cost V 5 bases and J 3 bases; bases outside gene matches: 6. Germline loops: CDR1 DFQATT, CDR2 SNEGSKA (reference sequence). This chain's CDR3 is CSASGTSGYYEQYF. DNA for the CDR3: TGCAGTGCTTCCGGGACTAGCGGTTACTACGAGCAGTACTTC.

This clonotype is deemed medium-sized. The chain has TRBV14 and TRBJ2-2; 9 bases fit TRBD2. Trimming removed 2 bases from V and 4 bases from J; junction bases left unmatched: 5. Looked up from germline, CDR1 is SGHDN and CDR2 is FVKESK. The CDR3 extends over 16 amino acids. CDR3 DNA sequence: TGTGCCAGCAGCCAATGGGAAGCGGGGGGCACCGGGGAGCTGTTTTTT. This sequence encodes CASSQWEAGGTGELFF.

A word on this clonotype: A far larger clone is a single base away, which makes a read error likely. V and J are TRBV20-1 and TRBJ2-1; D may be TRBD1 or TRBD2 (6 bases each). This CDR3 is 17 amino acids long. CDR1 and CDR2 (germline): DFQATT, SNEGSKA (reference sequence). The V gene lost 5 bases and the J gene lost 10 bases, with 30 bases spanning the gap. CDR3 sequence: CSAAPPSGAGNTYEQFF. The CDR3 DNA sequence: TGCAGTGCTGCTCCACCTTCAGGGGCGGGGAATACCTACGAGCAGTTCTTC.

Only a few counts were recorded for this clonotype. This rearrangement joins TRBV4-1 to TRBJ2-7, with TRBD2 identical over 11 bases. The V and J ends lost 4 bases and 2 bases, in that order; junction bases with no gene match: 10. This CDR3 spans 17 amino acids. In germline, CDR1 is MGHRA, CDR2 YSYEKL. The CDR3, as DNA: TGCGCCAGCAGCCCGACTAGCGGGGCAGGGTTAACCTACGAGCAGTACTTC. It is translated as CASSPTSGAGLTYEQYF.

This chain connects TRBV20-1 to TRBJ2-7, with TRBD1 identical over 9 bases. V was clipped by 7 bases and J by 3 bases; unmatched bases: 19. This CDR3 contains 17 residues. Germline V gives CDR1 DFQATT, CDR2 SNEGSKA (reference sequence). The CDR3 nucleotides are TGCAGTGGCTCCAGCCAAATAACCGGGACAGGGATCTACGAGCAGTACTTC. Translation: CSGSSQITGTGIYEQYF.

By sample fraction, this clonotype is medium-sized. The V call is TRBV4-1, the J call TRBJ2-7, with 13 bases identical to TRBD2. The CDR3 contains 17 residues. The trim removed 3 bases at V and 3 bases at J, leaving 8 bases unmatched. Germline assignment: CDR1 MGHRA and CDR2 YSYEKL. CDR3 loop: CASSHQELAGGYYEQYF. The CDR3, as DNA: TGCGCCAGCAGCCACCAAGAACTAGCGGGGGGGTACTACGAGCAGTACTTC.

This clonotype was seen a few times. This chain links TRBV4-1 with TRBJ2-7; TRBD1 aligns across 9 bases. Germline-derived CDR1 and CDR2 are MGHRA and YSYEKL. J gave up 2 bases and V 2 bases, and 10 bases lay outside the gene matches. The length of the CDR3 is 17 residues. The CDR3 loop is CASSQITGTGLTYEQYF. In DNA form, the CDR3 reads TGCGCCAGCAGCCAAATAACCGGGACAGGGTTAACCTACGAGCAGTACTTC.

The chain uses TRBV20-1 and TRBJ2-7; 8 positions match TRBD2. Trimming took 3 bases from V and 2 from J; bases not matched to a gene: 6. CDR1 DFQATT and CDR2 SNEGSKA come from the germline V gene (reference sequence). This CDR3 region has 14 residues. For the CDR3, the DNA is TGCAGTGCTAGCGGAGGCGGGGGGACCTACGAGCAGTACTTC. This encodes CSASGGGGTYEQYF.

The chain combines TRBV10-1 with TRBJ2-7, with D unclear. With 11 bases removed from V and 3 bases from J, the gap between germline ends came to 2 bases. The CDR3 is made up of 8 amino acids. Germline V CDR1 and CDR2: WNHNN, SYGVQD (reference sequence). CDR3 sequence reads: CAYYEQYF. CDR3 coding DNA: TGCGCCTACTACGAGCAGTACTTC.

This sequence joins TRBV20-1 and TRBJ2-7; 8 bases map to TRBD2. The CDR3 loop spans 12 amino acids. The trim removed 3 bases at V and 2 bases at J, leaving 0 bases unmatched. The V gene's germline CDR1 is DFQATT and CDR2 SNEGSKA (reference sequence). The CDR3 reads CSASGGAYEQYF. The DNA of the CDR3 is TGCAGTGCTAGCGGGGGGGCCTACGAGCAGTACTTC.

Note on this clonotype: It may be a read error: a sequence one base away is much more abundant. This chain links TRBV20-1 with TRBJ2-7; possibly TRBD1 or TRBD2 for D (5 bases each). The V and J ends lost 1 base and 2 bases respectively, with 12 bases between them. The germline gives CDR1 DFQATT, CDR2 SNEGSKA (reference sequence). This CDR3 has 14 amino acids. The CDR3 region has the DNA TGCAGTGCTAGAGTGCCTAGCAGGGCCTACGAGCAGTACTTC. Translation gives CSARVPSRAYEQYF.

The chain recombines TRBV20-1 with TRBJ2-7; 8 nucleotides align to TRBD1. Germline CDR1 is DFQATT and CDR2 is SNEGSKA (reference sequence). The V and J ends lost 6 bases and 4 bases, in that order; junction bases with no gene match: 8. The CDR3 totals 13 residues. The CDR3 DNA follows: TGCAGTGCCCCGGGACAGGCCCTATACGAGCAGTACTTC. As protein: CSAPGQALYEQYF.

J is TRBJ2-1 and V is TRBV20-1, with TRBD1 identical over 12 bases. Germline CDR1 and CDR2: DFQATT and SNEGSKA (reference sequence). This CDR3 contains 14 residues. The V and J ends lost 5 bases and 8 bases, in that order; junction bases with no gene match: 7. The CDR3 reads CSAPGTGGSYEQFF. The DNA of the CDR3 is TGCAGTGCTCCCGGGACAGGGGGCTCCTATGAGCAGTTCTTC.

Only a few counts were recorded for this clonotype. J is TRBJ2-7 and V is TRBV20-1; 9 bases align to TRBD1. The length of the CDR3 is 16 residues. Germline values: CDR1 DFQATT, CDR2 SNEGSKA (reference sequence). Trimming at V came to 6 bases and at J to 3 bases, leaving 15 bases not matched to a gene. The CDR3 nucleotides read TGCAGTGCGCCCCTCCCGGGACAGGGAGGGTTCTACGAGCAGTACTTC. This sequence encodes CSAPLPGQGGFYEQYF.

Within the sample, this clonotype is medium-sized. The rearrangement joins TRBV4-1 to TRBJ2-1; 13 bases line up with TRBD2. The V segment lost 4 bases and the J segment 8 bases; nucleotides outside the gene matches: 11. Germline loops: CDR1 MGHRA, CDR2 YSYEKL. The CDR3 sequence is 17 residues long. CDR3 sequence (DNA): TGCGCCAGCAGCCCCAAGGAACTAGCGGGGGGGTATTATGAGCAGTTCTTC. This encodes CASSPKELAGGYYEQFF.

The CDR3 spells CSAPGSGGDSSFYYEQYF. The CDR3 DNA sequence: TGCAGTGCCCCCGGAAGCGGGGGGGACTCCTCATTCTACTACGAGCAGTACTTC. The V and J genes are TRBV20-1 and TRBJ2-7; 10 bases are a match to TRBD2. CDR1 is DFQATT, CDR2 SNEGSKA, per germline (reference sequence). The V segment lost 6 bases and the J segment 3 bases; nucleotides outside the gene matches: 20. This CDR3 has 18 residues.

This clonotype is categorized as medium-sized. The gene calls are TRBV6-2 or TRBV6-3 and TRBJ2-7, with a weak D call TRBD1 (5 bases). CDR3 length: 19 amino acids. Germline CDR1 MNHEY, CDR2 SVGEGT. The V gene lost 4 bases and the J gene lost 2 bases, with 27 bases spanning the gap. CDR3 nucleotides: TGTGCCAGCAGTTCTATCCCGGTAACGATGGACATCCCAACCTACGAGCAGTACTTC. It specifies CASSSIPVTMDIPTYEQYF.

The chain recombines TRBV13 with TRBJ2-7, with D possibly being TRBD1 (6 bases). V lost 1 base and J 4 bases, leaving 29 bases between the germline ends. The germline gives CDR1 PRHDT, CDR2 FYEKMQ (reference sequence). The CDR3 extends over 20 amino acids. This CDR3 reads CASSLVRASRGGSPTYEQYF. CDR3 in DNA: TGTGCCAGCAGCTTAGTGCGGGCTAGCCGAGGGGGATCCCCGACTTACGAGCAGTACTTC. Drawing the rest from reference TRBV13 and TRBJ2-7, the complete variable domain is AAGVIQSPRHLIKEKRETATLKCYPIPRHDTVYWYQQGPGQDPQFLISFYEKMQSDKGSIPDRFSAQQFSDYHSELNMSSLELGDSALYFCASSLVRASRGGSPTYEQYFGPGTRLTVT.

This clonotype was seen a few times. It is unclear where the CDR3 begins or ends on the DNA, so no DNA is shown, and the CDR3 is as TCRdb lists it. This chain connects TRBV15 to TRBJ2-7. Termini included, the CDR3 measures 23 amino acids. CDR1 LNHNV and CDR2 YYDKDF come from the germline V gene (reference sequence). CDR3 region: CATSPNQTSLYFCASTGIGEQYF.

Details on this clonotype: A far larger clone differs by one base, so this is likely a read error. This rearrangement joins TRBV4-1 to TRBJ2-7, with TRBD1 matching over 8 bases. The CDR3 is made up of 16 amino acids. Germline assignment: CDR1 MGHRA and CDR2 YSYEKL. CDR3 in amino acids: CASSLVTGVLSYEQYF. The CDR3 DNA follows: TGTGCCAGCAGCCTCGTGACAGGGGTGCTCTCCTACGAGCAGTACTTC.

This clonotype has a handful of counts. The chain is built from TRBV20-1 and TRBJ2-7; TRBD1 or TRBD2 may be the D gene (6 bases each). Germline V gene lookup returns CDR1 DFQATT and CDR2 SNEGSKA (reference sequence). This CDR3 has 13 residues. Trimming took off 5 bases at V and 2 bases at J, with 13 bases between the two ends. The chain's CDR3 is CSAARGATYEQYF. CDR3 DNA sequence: TGCAGTGCTGCGAGGGGGGCGACCTACGAGCAGTACTTC.

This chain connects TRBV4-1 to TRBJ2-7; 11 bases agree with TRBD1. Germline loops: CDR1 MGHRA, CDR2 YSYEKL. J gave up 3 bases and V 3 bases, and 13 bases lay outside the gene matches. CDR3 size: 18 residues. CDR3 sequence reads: CASSHEVGTGTGGYEQYF. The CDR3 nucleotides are TGCGCCAGCAGCCATGAGGTGGGAACCGGGACAGGGGGCTACGAGCAGTACTTC.

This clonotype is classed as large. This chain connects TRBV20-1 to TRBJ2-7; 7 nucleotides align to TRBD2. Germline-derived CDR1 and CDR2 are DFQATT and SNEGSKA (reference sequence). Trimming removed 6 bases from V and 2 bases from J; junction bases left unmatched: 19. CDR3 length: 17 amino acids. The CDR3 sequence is CSAPQRLAETPTYEQYF. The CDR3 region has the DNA TGCAGTGCCCCTCAGCGGCTAGCGGAGACCCCTACCTACGAGCAGTACTTC.